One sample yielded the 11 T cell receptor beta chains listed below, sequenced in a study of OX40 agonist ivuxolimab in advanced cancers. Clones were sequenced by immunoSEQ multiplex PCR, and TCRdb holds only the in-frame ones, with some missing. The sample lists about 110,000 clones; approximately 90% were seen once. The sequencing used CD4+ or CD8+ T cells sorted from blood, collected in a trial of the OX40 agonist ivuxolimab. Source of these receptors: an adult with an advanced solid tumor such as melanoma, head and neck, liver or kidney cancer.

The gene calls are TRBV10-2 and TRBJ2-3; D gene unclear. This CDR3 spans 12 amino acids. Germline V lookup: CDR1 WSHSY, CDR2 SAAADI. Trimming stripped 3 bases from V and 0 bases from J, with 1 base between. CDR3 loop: CASSDSTDTQYF. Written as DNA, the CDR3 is TGCGCCAGCAGTGATAGCACAGATACGCAGTATTTT.

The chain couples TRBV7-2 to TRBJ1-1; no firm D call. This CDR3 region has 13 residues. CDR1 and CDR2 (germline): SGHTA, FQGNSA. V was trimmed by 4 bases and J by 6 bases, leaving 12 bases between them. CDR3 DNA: TGTGCCAGCAGCTCCGAACCGAGGGCTGAAGCTTTCTTT. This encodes CASSSEPRAEAFF.

CDR3 DNA: TGTGCCAGCAGCCAAGTGCAGGGGACGGGTGAGCAGTTCTTC. Amino acid sequence: CASSQVQGTGEQFF. The V gene is TRBV14, the J gene TRBJ2-1; maybe TRBD1 (6 bases). CDR3 length equals 14 residues. Between the trimmed V and J ends, which lost 1 base and 9 bases, there was a span of 13 bases. From germline, CDR1 is SGHDN and CDR2 FVKESK.

CDR3 nucleotide sequence: TGCGCCAGCAGTGAAGGGACAGAACGCGAGCAGTACTTC. The encoded protein is CASSEGTEREQYF. This sequence joins TRBV10-1 and TRBJ2-7; 7 bases fit TRBD1. Germline V gives CDR1 WNHNN, CDR2 SYGVQD (reference sequence). The CDR3 is 13 amino acids. The V segment lost 3 bases and the J segment 6 bases; nucleotides outside the gene matches: 5.

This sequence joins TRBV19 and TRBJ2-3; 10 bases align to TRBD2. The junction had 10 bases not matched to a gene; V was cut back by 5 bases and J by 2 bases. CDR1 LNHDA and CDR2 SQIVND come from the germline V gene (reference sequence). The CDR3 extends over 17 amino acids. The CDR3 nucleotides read TGTGCCAGTAGTTCCAACGGGCTAGCGGGAGTCACAGATACGCAGTATTTT. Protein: CASSSNGLAGVTDTQYF. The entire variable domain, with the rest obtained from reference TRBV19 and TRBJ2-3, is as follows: DGGITQSPKYLFRKEGQNVTLSCEQNLNHDAMYWYRQDPGQGLRLIYYSQIVNDFQKGDIAEGYSVSREKKESFPLTVTSAQKNPTAFYLCASSSNGLAGVTDTQYFGPGTRLTVL.

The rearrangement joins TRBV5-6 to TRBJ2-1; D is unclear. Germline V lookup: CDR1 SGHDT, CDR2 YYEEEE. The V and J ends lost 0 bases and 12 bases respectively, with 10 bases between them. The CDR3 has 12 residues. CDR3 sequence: CASSLGPLGQFF. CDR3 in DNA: TGTGCCAGCAGCTTGGGTCCGTTGGGGCAGTTCTTC.

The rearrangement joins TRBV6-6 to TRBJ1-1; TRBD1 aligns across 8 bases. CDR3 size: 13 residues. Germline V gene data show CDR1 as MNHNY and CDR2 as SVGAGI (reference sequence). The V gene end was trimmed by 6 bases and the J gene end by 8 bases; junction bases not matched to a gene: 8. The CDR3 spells CASRNLQGVEAFF. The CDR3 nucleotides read TGTGCCAGCAGGAACCTACAGGGGGTGGAAGCTTTCTTT.

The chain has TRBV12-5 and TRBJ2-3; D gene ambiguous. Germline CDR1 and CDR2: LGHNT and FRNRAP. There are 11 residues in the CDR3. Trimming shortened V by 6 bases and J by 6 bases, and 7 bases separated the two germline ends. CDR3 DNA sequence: TGTGCTAGTGGCCTATCGGATACGCAGTATTTT. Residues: CASGLSDTQYF.

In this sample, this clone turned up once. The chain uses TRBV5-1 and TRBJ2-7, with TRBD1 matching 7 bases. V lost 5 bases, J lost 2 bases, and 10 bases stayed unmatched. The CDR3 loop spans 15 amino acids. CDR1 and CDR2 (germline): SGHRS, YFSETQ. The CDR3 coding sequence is TGCGCCAGCAGTCACCGGACGACAGGGACCTACGAGCAGTACTTC. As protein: CASSHRTTGTYEQYF.

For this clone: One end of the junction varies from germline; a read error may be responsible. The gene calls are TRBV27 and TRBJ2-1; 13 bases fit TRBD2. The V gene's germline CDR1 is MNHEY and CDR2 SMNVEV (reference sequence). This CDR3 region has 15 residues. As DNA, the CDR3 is TGTGTCAGCAGCCGACTAGCGGGAGGTCTTGATGAGCAGTTCTTC. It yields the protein CVSSRLAGGLDEQFF.

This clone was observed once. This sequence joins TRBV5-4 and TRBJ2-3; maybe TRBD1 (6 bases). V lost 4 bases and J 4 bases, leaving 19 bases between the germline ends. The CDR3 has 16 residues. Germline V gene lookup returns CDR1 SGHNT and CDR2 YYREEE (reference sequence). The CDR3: CASSGIQGRGADTQYF. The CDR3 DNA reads TGTGCCAGCAGCGGAATACAGGGAAGGGGTGCAGATACGCAGTATTTT.